The 4 T cell receptor beta chains given below trace back to one sample, sequenced in a study of esophageal squamous cell carcinoma under preoperative chemotherapy. Time point of the sample: after preoperative PTX-NDP chemotherapy. One entry per CDR3 protein, called by TCRdb with MiXCR from the PCR reads. The data show about 9,300 distinct CDR3 sequences, over 40% seen once. The material was obtained from a patient given preoperative chemotherapy. The receptors shown here come from a human donor with esophageal squamous cell carcinoma. The donor label of this sample is uncertain.

The rearrangement uses TRBV6-1 and TRBJ2-1; TRBD2 aligns across 8 bases. TRBJ2-7 explains the end of the DNA better; the J call may be wrong. In germline, CDR1 is MNHNS, CDR2 SASEGT. The CDR3 consists of 16 residues. The CDR3 coding sequence is TGTGCCAGCAGGACTCCGGGGGGGGGGGGGGGCGATGAGCAGTACTTC. Translating it yields CASRTPGGGGGDEQYF.

The chain carries TRBV11-1 and TRBJ2-5, with D unresolved. The DNA end favors TRBJ2-7, so the J call may be wrong. The V gene's germline CDR1 is SGHAT and CDR2 FQDESV (reference sequence). The CDR3 runs 13 residues. The CDR3 nucleotides are TGTGCCAGCAGCTCCGGTAGGAACTACGAGCAGTACTTC. Its protein product is CASSSGRNYEQYF.

Concerning this clonotype itself: The conserved phenylalanine or tryptophan normally closing the CDR3 is absent here, so this likely arose from a read error. The limits of the CDR3 on the DNA are not certain, so only TCRdb's listed CDR3 is given. The genes are TRBV4-2 and TRBJ2-1. The CDR3 totals 10 residues, both ends included. Germline CDR1 LGHNA, CDR2 YNFKEQ. This CDR3 is CASSQDLVPS.

V usage is TRBV27 and J usage is TRBJ1-5; 9 bases align to TRBD1. The junction had 4 bases not matched to a gene; V was cut back by 6 bases and J by 1 base. CDR1 is MNHEY and CDR2 is SMNVEV in the germline V gene (reference sequence). The CDR3 covers 15 residues. The CDR3: CASRLGTGSNQPQHF. CDR3 bases: TGTGCCAGCAGACTAGGGACAGGGAGCAATCAGCCCCAGCATTTT.